This T cell receptor beta chain was recovered during a study of breast tumors, draining lymph nodes, adjacent tissues. Study-wide points: Tumor and nontumor repertoires were significantly more similar in luminal-like than in basal-like breast cancer.

As for this clonotype: As yet, its antigen is unknown. This clone may be a read error of a much larger clone one base away.

The lymph nodes were axillary draining lymph nodes from breast cancer patients. Each CDR3 protein is one row after TCRdb ran MiXCR on the multiplex PCR reads. This table holds around 150,000 distinct CDR3 sequences, around a third found once. This CDR3 is built from 17 residues. From germline, CDR1 is MNHEY and CDR2 SVGEGT. The sequence was obtained from a female donor with breast cancer. Some clones in this sample may be carry-over from other donors' samples. Sequenced material: axillary lymph node tissue. The chain couples TRBV6-2 or TRBV6-3 to TRBJ2-6, with D possibly matching TRBD1 (6 bases). In DNA form, the CDR3 reads TGTGCCAGCAGTTACTCGAGAGGGGGATCTGGGGCCAACGTCCAGACTTTC. It translates to CASSYSRGGSGANVQTF.